This T cell receptor (beta chain) was found in a study of shared clonotypes between healthy human individuals. Findings and caveats of the study: In general, naive subsets displayed greater estimated richness than memory subsets did. Blood was the sole source, and tissue repertoires probably differ.

The naive CD8 population came from CD45RO-negative cells selected for CCR7, without terminally differentiated effector memory CD45RA+ cells. Recent vaccinations or acute infections were absent in the healthy HIV-negative adult donors. Clones were read by immunoSEQ multiplex PCR, and TCRdb kept only the in-frame ones, dropping some. The data hold 650,000 to 800,000 clones, with about 91% observed a single time. Trimming left V 4 bases short and J 2 bases short, with 11 bases between. The CDR3 length is 14 residues. Germline lookup yields CDR1 SNHLY and CDR2 FYNNEI. For this clone: Its antigen is undetermined.

The origin of this receptor is a man aged 25-45 years in good health. The sample was naive CD8+ T cells sorted from blood. The rearrangement joins TRBV2 to TRBJ2-5; D unclear. Here the CDR3 reads CASSVSLRQETQYF. In DNA, the CDR3 is TGTGCCAGCAGTGTAAGCTTGCGACAAGAGACCCAGTACTTC. The whole variable domain, remainder taken from reference TRBV2 and TRBJ2-5, is EPEVTQTPSHQVTQMGQEVILRCVPISNHLYFYWYRQILGQKVEFLVSFYNNEISEKSEIFDDQFSVERPDGSNFTLKIRSTKLEDSAMYFCASSVSLRQETQYFGPGTRLLVL.